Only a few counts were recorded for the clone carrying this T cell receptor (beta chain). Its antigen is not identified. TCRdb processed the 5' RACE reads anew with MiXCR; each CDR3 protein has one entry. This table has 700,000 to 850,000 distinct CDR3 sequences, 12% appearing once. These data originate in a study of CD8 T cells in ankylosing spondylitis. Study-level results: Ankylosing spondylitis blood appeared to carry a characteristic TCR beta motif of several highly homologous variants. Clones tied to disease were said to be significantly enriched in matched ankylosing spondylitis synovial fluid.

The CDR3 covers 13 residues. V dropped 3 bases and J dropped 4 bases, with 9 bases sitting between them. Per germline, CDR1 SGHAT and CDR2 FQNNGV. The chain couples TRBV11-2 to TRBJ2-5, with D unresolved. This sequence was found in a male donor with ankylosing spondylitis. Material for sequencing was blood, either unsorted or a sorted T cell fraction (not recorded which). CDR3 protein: CASSFGPSETQYF. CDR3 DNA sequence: TGTGCCAGCAGCTTCGGGCCGTCAGAGACCCAGTACTTC.